This T cell receptor (beta chain) was observed in a study of blood T cell repertoires in COVID-19. Participants had their cohort set by participant-reported clinical history. This table comes from immunoSEQ multiplex PCR, and its TCRdb copy is limited to in-frame clones, with some not included. The sample yields approximately 300,000 clones, 89% seen once. The sequenced material came from PBMCs or T cells enriched from blood (not recorded which). The TCR was taken from a man between 60 and 70 years old who had recovered from COVID-19.

CDR3 amino acids: CASSFAGVNEQFF. The CDR3 nucleotides are TGCGCCAGCAGCTTCGCAGGGGTCAATGAGCAGTTCTTC. The chain carries TRBV5-1 and TRBJ2-1, with a possible D match to TRBD1 (6 bases). The CDR3 is 13 amino acids. Trimming removed 2 bases at V and 6 bases at J, with 9 bases between. The V gene's germline CDR1 is SGHRS and CDR2 YFSETQ.